This TCR beta chain was recorded in a study of Ad26.COV2.S vaccination and SARS-CoV-2 variants. General observations from the study: Responses of spike-specific T cells (both CD8+ and CD4+) reportedly showed substantial breadth after vaccination. Spike-specific TCR breadth ran higher among vaccine recipients than placebo recipients. It is possible that the TCR breadth and depth analyses underestimated the total T cell responses.

Germline loops: CDR1 SGHRS, CDR2 YFSETQ. The germline V and J ends were trimmed by 1 base and 0 bases, with 7 bases remaining between them. The CDR3 has 14 residues. For this clone: Its antigen is unknown.

Sequencing used immunoSEQ multiplex PCR; TCRdb keeps in-frame clones, though not all of them. This table holds approximately 340,000 clones, around 90% found once. V and J are TRBV5-1 and TRBJ1-1, with D unresolved. The receptor's source is a human donor who had recovered from COVID-19. Material: peripheral blood, obtained after recovery from COVID-19. The CDR3, as DNA: TGCGCCAGCAGCTTGACATCAATGAACACTGAAGCTTTCTTT. Its translation: CASSLTSMNTEAFF.